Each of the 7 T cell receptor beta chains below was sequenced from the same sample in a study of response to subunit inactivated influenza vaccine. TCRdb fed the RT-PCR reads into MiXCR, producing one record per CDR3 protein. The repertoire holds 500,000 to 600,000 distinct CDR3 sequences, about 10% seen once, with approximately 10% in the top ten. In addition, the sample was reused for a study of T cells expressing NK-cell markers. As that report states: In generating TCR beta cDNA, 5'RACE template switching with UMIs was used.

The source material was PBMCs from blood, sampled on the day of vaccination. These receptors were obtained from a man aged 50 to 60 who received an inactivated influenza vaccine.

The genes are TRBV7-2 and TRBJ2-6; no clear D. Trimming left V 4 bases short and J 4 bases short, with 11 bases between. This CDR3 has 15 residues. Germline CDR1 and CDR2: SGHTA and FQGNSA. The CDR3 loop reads CASSSSGFGANVLTF. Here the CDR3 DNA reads TGTGCCAGCAGCTCTTCCGGGTTCGGGGCCAACGTCCTGACTTTC.

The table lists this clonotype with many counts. In DNA form, the CDR3 reads TGTGCCAGCAGCTTTCCGACTAGCGGGAGGGGGACCGGGGAGCTGTTTTTT. This translates into CASSFPTSGRGTGELFF. The genes are TRBV11-2 and TRBJ2-2; 14 bases agree with TRBD2. V lost 3 bases to trimming and J lost 5 bases; unmatched junction nucleotides: 5. The CDR3 length is 17 residues. Germline V gene data show CDR1 as SGHAT and CDR2 as FQNNGV.

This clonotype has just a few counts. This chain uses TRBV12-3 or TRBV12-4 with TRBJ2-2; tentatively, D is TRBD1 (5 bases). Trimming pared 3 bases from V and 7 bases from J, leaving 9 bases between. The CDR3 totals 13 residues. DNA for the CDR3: TGTGCCAGCAGTTTCAGGGTCGACGGGGAGCTGTTTTTT. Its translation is CASSFRVDGELFF.

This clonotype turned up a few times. The CDR3 nucleotides are TGCAGTGCCAGGGGAGACTCTAGCACAGATACGCAGTATTTT. Translation: CSARGDSSTDTQYF. The chain joins TRBV20-1 to TRBJ2-3, with a weak D call TRBD1 (6 bases). With 6 bases removed from V and 0 bases from J, the gap between germline ends came to 13 bases. Germline values: CDR1 DFQATT, CDR2 SNEGSKA (reference sequence). CDR3 length: 14 residues.

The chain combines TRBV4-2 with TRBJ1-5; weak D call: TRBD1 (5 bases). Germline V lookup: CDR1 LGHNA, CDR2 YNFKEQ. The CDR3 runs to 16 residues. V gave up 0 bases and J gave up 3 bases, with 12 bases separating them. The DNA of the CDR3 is TGTGCCAGCAGCCAAGATGGGATCGGGACCAATCAGCCCCAGCATTTT. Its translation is CASSQDGIGTNQPQHF.

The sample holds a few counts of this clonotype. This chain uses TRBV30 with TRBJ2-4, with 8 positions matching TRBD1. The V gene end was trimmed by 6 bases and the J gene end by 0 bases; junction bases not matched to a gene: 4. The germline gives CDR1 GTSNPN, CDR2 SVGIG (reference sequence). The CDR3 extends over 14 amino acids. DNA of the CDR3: TGTGCCTGTGGGGACAGGATAGCCAAAAACATTCAGTACTTC. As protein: CACGDRIAKNIQYF.

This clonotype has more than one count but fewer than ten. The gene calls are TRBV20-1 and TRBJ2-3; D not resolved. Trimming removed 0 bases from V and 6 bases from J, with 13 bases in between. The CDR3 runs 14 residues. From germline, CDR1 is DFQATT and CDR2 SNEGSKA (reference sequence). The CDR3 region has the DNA TGCAGTGCTAGAGATCCATCCGTCGCGGATACGCAGTATTTT. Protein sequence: CSARDPSVADTQYF.